The 24 T cell receptor beta chains given below trace back to one sample, sequenced in a study of neurological immune-mediated disorders (dated by TCRdb to between 2019 and 2020). Library method: 5' RACE. TCRdb shows the sequencer as Illumina HiSeq 2500. TCRdb reprocessed the public reads (quality trimming at Q25 with fastp, clone calling with MiXCR) and kept in-frame beta chains. For every CDR3 protein sequence, its rows merge into one entry that carries the most common genes and DNA. This sample has just over 95,000 distinct CDR3 sequences in its table, and around 3.4% of those were observed once. The ten most abundant clones make up around 6% of the sample. Sequencing was carried out using PBMCs. The source is a woman younger than 30 with multiple sclerosis.

This clonotype was seen at least ten times. The chain uses TRBV29-1 and TRBJ1-1, with 8 bases that match TRBD1. The trim removed 5 bases at V and 5 bases at J, leaving 7 bases unmatched. The CDR3 totals 13 residues. Germline loops: CDR1 SQVTM, CDR2 ANQGSEA. CDR3 region: CSVTGQGRTEAFF. The CDR3 nucleotides read TGCAGCGTTACCGGACAGGGAAGGACTGAAGCTTTCTTT. Based on the CDR3 plus reference TRBV29-1 and TRBJ1-1, the full variable domain is SAVISQKPSRDICQRGTSLTIQCQVDSQVTMMFWYRQQPGQSLTLIATANQGSEATYESGFVIDKFPISRPNLTFSTLTVSNMSPEDSSIYLCSVTGQGRTEAFFGQGTRLTVV.

This clonotype was recorded at least ten times. This chain joins TRBV20-1 and TRBJ2-7; D possibly corresponds to TRBD1 (6 bases). The V gene lost 6 bases and the J gene lost 0 bases, with 18 bases spanning the gap. Per the germline V gene, CDR1 is DFQATT and CDR2 is SNEGSKA (reference sequence). The CDR3 loop spans 15 amino acids. CDR3 nucleotides: TGCAGTGCAAATCGACCGGGACAAAACTCCTACGAGCAGTACTTC. Translated: CSANRPGQNSYEQYF.

The table lists this clonotype with many counts. The gene calls are TRBV24-1 and TRBJ2-1, with D maybe TRBD1 (6 bases). The CDR3 spans 14 residues. Germline CDR1 and CDR2: KGHDR and SFDVKD. V was shortened by 2 bases and J by 6 bases, with 10 bases between the two germline ends. The CDR3 bases are TGTGCCACCAGTGATTCTGGACAGCCCAATGAGCAGTTCTTC. Its protein is CATSDSGQPNEQFF.

This clonotype was seen repeatedly, ten times or more. The genes are TRBV28 and TRBJ2-5; a possible D gene is TRBD2 (6 bases). CDR3 length: 16 residues. Germline loops: CDR1 MDHEN, CDR2 SYDVKM. Trimming left V 2 bases short and J 2 bases short, with 15 bases between. CDR3 protein: CASSLKRFRGQETQYF. CDR3 sequence (DNA): TGTGCCAGCAGTTTAAAGAGGTTTCGGGGGCAAGAGACCCAGTACTTC. Full variable domain (rest looked up from reference TRBV28 and TRBJ2-5): DVKVTQSSRYLVKRTGEKVFLECVQDMDHENMFWYRQDPGLGLRLIYFSYDVKMKEKGDIPEGYSVSREKKERFSLILESASTNQTSMYLCASSLKRFRGQETQYFGPGTRLLVL.

This clonotype has just a few counts. This chain links TRBV12-3 or TRBV12-4 with TRBJ2-1; 10 bases align to TRBD2. The CDR3 sequence is 16 residues long. The V gene end was trimmed by 3 bases and the J gene end by 4 bases; junction bases not matched to a gene: 6. CDR3: CASSFIRTSGYNEQFF. Here the CDR3 DNA reads TGTGCCAGCAGTTTCATAAGGACTAGCGGTTACAATGAGCAGTTCTTC.

This clonotype was seen many times. The chain employs TRBV7-2 and TRBJ2-5; D unclear. Per the germline V gene, CDR1 is SGHTA and CDR2 is FQGNSA. Trimming cost V 3 bases and J 2 bases, with 10 bases left between them. The CDR3 extends over 14 amino acids. The CDR3 DNA sequence: TGTGCCAGCAGCTTTGGCGGAACTCAAGAGACCCAGTACTTC. Residues: CASSFGGTQETQYF.

This clonotype was detected many times. The chain couples TRBV20-1 to TRBJ2-3; 12 bases are a match to TRBD2. The trim removed 3 bases at V and 1 base at J, leaving 2 bases unmatched. The CDR3 has 15 residues. Per the germline V gene, CDR1 is DFQATT and CDR2 is SNEGSKA (reference sequence). Written as DNA, the CDR3 is TGCAGTGCTAGCCGGACTAGCGGGGGCACAGATACGCAGTATTTT. This encodes CSASRTSGGTDTQYF.

This clonotype was detected ten times or more. This chain links TRBV20-1 with TRBJ2-5, with D possibly being TRBD2 (5 bases). Germline V CDR1 and CDR2: DFQATT, SNEGSKA (reference sequence). This CDR3 comprises 14 residues. V was clipped by 1 base and J by 4 bases, with 13 bases between them. CDR3 DNA: TGCAGTGCTAGAGCGGGAACAGAGGGAGAGACCCAGTACTTC. This codes for CSARAGTEGETQYF.

This clonotype was picked up many times. This chain connects TRBV3-1 to TRBJ1-5, with D hard to call. CDR3 size: 15 residues. Between the trimmed V and J ends, which lost 0 bases and 0 bases, there was a span of 6 bases. In germline, CDR1 is LGHDT, CDR2 YNNKEL (reference sequence). The CDR3, as DNA: TGTGCCAGCAGCCAAGATGGGAATAGCAATCAGCCCCAGCATTTT. Protein: CASSQDGNSNQPQHF.

The genes are TRBV20-1 and TRBJ1-4, with 7 bases matching TRBD1. V was pared by 1 base and J by 5 bases, with 4 bases of the junction left unmatched. Germline-derived CDR1 and CDR2 are DFQATT and SNEGSKA (reference sequence). This CDR3 is 14 amino acids long. CDR3 amino acids: CSARATGPNEKLFF. In DNA, the CDR3 is TGCAGTGCTAGAGCGACAGGGCCAAATGAAAAACTGTTTTTT.

This clonotype has just a few counts. J is TRBJ2-1 and V is TRBV7-8; 7 nucleotides align to TRBD2. CDR1 SGHVS and CDR2 FQNEAQ come from the germline V gene. J lost 2 bases, V lost 5 bases, and 9 bases had no gene match. This CDR3 is 16 amino acids long. The CDR3 sequence: CASSPGRAPAYNEQFF. DNA for the CDR3: TGTGCCAGCAGCCCTGGGAGGGCCCCCGCCTACAATGAGCAGTTCTTC.

This clonotype was seen ten or more times. The V call is TRBV7-8, the J call TRBJ2-4, with 7 bases matching TRBD2. This CDR3 region has 19 residues. Germline CDR1 SGHVS, CDR2 FQNEAQ. V lost 5 bases to trimming and J lost 0 bases; unmatched junction nucleotides: 16. CDR3 amino acids: CASSQLYLAERLAKNIQYF. As DNA, the CDR3 is TGTGCCAGCAGCCAGCTCTATCTAGCGGAGCGACTAGCCAAAAACATTCAGTACTTC.

The chain combines TRBV27 with TRBJ1-4; TRBD1 matches at 7 bases. Germline V gene lookup returns CDR1 MNHEY and CDR2 SMNVEV (reference sequence). The CDR3 is made up of 16 amino acids. V was pared by 5 bases and J by 0 bases, with 6 bases of the junction left unmatched. The CDR3 DNA sequence: TGTGCCAGCAGTGCAAAAACAGGGGCAACTAATGAAAAACTGTTTTTT. It translates to CASSAKTGATNEKLFF. Filled out from reference TRBV27 and TRBJ1-4, the complete variable domain reads EAQVTQNPRYLITVTGKKLTVTCSQNMNHEYMSWYRQDPGLGLRQIYYSMNVEVTDKGDVPEGYKVSRKEKRNFPLILESPSPNQTSLYFCASSAKTGATNEKLFFGSGTQLSVL.

This clonotype was counted many times. The V gene is TRBV29-1, the J gene TRBJ2-1; 13 bases fit TRBD2. Trimming cost V 4 bases and J 10 bases; bases outside gene matches: 4. The CDR3 runs 13 residues. The V gene's germline CDR1 is SQVTM and CDR2 ANQGSEA. The CDR3 DNA is TGCAGCGTTGCCCAGGGACTAGCGGGAGAGCAGTTCTTC. This codes for CSVAQGLAGEQFF.

This clonotype was found many times. The rearrangement joins TRBV20-1 to TRBJ2-7; possibly TRBD1 or TRBD2 for D (5 bases each). This CDR3 region has 14 residues. V lost 1 base and J lost 9, with 19 bases in between. Per germline, CDR1 DFQATT and CDR2 SNEGSKA (reference sequence). CDR3 nucleotides: TGCAGTGCTAGAGTAGAAGGGGACCTCAAACCGCAGTACTTC. Its protein product is CSARVEGDLKPQYF.

The table lists this clonotype with many counts. The gene calls are TRBV20-1 and TRBJ2-2, with D tentatively TRBD2 (6 bases). The CDR3 sequence is 16 residues long. Trimming took 6 bases from V and 5 from J, leaving 22 bases between them. Germline values: CDR1 DFQATT, CDR2 SNEGSKA (reference sequence). CDR3 residues: CSAHEAGRLQTGELFF. CDR3 DNA: TGCAGTGCCCATGAAGCCGGGAGACTACAAACCGGGGAGCTGTTTTTT.

This clonotype was observed many times. The rearrangement uses TRBV5-1 and TRBJ1-1; D is perhaps TRBD1 (6 bases). V was pared by 7 bases and J by 3 bases, with 25 bases between. CDR1 and CDR2 from the germline V gene are SGHRS and YFSETQ. This CDR3 has 17 residues. DNA for the CDR3: TGCGCCAGCCTGCCTTCCGGGACAACCCTTCGGGACACTGAAGCTTTCTTT. Translating it yields CASLPSGTTLRDTEAFF.

At least ten counts were recorded for this clonotype. The V call is TRBV5-1, the J call TRBJ2-7; D is possibly TRBD1 or TRBD2 (5 bases each). Germline CDR1 SGHRS, CDR2 YFSETQ. Deletions cut 1 base from V and 6 bases from J, with 11 bases between. This CDR3 is built from 13 residues. The CDR3 DNA is TGCGCCAGCAGCTTGCGAGGGGACGGCGAGCAGTACTTC. Its translation is CASSLRGDGEQYF.

This clonotype has only a few counts. Given a much more abundant clone one base away, this may be a read error. This chain uses TRBV12-3 or TRBV12-4 with TRBJ2-7, with TRBD1 matching over 7 bases. The CDR3 sequence is 13 residues long. J gave up 4 bases and V 9 bases, and 9 bases lay outside the gene matches. CDR3 protein: CASKSGRGYEQYF. As DNA, the CDR3 is TGTGCCAGTAAATCGGGCAGGGGGTACGAGCAGTACTTC.

Ten or more counts support this clonotype. This chain uses TRBV9 with TRBJ1-1; 7 positions agree with TRBD1. The CDR3 consists of 11 residues. CDR1 and CDR2 (germline): SGDLS, YYNGEE. After removal of 3 bases from V and 7 bases from J, the junction contained 0 bases not matched to a gene. CDR3 coding DNA: TGTGCCAGCAGCGGACAGGGTGAAGCTTTCTTT. Residues: CASSGQGEAFF.

At least ten counts were recorded for this clonotype. The chain combines TRBV5-1 with TRBJ1-2; maybe TRBD1 (6 bases). Trimming left V 0 bases short and J 3 bases short, with 9 bases between. The CDR3 is 14 residues long. Germline V gene data show CDR1 as SGHRS and CDR2 as YFSETQ. CDR3 coding DNA: TGCGCCAGCAGCTTGGGGGGGCTGGACTATGGCTACACCTTC. As protein: CASSLGGLDYGYTF.

This clonotype has at least ten counts. This chain uses TRBV20-1 with TRBJ2-2; D ambiguous. The germline CDR1 and CDR2 sequences are DFQATT and SNEGSKA (reference sequence). The V gene lost 3 bases and the J gene lost 5 bases, with 10 bases spanning the gap. The CDR3 loop spans 13 amino acids. In nucleotides, the CDR3 is TGCAGTGCTAGGTCCCCCGGTACCGGGGAGCTGTTTTTT. Translation: CSARSPGTGELFF.

This clonotype was detected many times. The chain uses TRBV5-5 and TRBJ1-5, with 7 bases identical to TRBD1. Germline CDR1 reads SGHKS; CDR2 reads YYEKEE (reference sequence). The V segment lost 3 bases and the J segment 2 bases; nucleotides outside the gene matches: 2. The CDR3 loop spans 14 amino acids. Here the CDR3 reads CASSWTGGNQPQHF. The CDR3 bases are TGTGCCAGCAGCTGGACAGGAGGCAATCAGCCCCAGCATTTT. Supplemented by reference TRBV5-5 and TRBJ1-5, the full variable domain reads DAGVTQSPTHLIKTRGQQVTLRCSPISGHKSVSWYQQVLGQGPQFIFQYYEKEERGRGNFPDRFSARQFPNYSSELNVNALLLGDSALYLCASSWTGGNQPQHFGDGTRLSIL.

This clonotype was found many times. The rearrangement joins TRBV29-1 to TRBJ2-7; D unresolved. The CDR3 contains 11 residues. Germline V gives CDR1 SQVTM, CDR2 ANQGSEA. V was clipped by 1 base and J by 5 bases, with 6 bases between them. DNA of the CDR3: TGCAGCGTTGAAGTGATGAACGAGCAGTACTTC. This codes for CSVEVMNEQYF.